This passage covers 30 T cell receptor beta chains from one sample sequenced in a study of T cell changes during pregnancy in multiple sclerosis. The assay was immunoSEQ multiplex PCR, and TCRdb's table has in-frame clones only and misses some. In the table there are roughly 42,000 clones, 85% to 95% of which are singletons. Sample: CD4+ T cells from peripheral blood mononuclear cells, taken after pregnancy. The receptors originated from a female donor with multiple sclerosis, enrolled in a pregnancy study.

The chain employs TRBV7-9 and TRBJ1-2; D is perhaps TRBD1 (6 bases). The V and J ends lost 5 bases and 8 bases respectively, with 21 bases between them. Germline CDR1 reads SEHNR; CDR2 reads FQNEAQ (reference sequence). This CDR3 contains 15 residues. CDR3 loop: CASSARSGTSGGYTF. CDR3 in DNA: TGTGCCAGCAGCGCCAGATCCGGGACATCCGGAGGCTACACCTTC.

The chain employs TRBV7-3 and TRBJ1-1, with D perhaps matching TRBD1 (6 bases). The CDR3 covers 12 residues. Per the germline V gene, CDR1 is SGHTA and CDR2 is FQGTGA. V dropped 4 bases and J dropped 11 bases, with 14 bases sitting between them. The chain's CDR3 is CASSSWDKPAFF. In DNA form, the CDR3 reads TGTGCCAGCAGCTCTTGGGACAAGCCCGCTTTCTTT.

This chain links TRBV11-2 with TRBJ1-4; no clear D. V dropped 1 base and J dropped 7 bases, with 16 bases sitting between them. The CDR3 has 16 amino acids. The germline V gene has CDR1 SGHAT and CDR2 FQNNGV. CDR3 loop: CASSLGATRGVEKLFF. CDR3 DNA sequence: TGTGCCAGCAGCTTAGGGGCTACTCGGGGAGTTGAAAAACTGTTTTTT. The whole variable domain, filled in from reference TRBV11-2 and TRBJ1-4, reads EAGVAQSPRYKIIEKRQSVAFWCNPISGHATLYWYQQILGQGPKLLIQFQNNGVVDDSQLPKDRFSAERLKGVDSTLKIQPAKLEDSAVYLCASSLGATRGVEKLFFGSGTQLSVL.

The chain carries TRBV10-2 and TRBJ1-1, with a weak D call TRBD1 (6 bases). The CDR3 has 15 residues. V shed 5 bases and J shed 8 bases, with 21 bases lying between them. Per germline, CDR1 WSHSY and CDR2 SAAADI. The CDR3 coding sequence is TGCGCCAGCAGTTTCCTACAGGGTATGGATGGGGAAGCTTTCTTT. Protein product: CASSFLQGMDGEAFF.

The CDR3: CASSLDGGSASTDTQYF. DNA for the CDR3: TGTGCCAGCAGCTTGGATGGTGGGAGTGCTAGCACAGATACGCAGTATTTT. V gene TRBV5-4 combines with J gene TRBJ2-3, with D perhaps matching TRBD2 (5 bases). The CDR3 loop spans 17 amino acids. CDR1 is SGHNT and CDR2 is YYREEE in the germline V gene (reference sequence). The germline V and J ends were trimmed by 0 bases and 0 bases, with 14 bases remaining between them.

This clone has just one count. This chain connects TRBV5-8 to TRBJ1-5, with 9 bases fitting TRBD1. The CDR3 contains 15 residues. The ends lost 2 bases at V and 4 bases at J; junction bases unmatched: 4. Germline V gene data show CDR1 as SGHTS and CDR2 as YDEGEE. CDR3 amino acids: CASSFSGTGNQPQHF. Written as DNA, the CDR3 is TGTGCCAGCAGCTTCTCGGGGACAGGGAATCAGCCCCAGCATTTT.

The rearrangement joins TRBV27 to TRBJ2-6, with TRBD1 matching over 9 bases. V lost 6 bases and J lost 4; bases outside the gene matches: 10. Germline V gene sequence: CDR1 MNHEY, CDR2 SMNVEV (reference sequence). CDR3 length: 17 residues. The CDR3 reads CASRQTGGGAGANVLTF. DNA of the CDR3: TGTGCCAGCAGGCAGACAGGGGGGGGTGCCGGGGCCAACGTCCTGACTTTC.

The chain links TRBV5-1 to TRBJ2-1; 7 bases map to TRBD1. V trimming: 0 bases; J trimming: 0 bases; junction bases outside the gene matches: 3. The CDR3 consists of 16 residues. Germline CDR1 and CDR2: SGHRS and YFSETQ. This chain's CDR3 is CASSLGGDSSYNEQFF. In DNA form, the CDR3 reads TGCGCCAGCAGCTTGGGAGGGGACAGCTCCTACAATGAGCAGTTCTTC.

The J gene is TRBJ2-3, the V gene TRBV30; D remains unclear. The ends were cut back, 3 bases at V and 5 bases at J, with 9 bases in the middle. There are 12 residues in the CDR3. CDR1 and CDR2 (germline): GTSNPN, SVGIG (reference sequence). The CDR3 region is CAWRPPGDTQYF. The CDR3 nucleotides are TGTGCCTGGAGACCACCGGGAGATACGCAGTATTTT.

The CDR3 protein is CASSDSWGADTQYF. The DNA for the CDR3 is TGTGCCAGCAGTGACAGTTGGGGCGCAGATACGCAGTATTTT. The chain combines TRBV6-1 with TRBJ2-3; possibly TRBD1 for D (5 bases). The germline CDR1 and CDR2 sequences are MNHNS and SASEGT. V lost 3 bases and J lost 4, with 11 bases in between. The CDR3 runs 14 residues.

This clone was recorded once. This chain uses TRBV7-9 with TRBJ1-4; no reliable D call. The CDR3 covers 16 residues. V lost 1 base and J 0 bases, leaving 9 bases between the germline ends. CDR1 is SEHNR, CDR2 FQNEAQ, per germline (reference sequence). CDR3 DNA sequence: TGTGCCAGCAGCTTAGACAGAAGTCCAACTAATGAAAAACTGTTTTTT. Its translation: CASSLDRSPTNEKLFF.

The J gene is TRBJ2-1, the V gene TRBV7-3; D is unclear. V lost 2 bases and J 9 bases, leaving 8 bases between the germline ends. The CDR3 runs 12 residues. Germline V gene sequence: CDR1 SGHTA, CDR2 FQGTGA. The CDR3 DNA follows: TGTGCCAGCAGCTTACTCGGTAGTGAGCAGTTCTTC. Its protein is CASSLLGSEQFF.

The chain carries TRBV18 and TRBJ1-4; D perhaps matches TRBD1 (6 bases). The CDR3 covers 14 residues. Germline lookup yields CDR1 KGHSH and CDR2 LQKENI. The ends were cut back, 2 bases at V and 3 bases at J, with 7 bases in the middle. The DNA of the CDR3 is TGTGCCAGCTCACCAAGGACAGCTAATGAAAAACTGTTTTTT. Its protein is CASSPRTANEKLFF.

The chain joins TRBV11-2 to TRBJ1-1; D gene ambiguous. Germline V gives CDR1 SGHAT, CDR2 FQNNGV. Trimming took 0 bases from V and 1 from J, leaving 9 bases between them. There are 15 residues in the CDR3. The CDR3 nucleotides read TGTGCCAGCAGCTTAGAGGCGCGGGGGAACACTGAAGCTTTCTTT. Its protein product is CASSLEARGNTEAFF.

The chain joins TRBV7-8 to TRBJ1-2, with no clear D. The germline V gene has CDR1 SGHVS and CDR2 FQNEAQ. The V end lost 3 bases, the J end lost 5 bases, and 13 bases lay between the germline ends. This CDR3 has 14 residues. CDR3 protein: CASSFEEERYGYTF. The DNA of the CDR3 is TGTGCCAGCAGCTTCGAGGAAGAGCGTTATGGCTACACCTTC.

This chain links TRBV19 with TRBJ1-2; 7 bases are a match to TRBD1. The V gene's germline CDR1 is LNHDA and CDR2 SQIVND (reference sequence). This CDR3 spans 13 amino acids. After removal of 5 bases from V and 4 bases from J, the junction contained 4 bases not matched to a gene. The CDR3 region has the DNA TGTGCCAGTAGTCCGACAGGGTTCTATGGCTACACCTTC. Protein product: CASSPTGFYGYTF.

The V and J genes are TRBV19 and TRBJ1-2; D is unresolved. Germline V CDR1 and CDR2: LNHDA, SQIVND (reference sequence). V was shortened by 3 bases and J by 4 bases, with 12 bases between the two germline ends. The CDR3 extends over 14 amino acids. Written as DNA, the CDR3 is TGTGCCAGTAGTATTGGGCCCCTTCCCTATGGCTACACCTTC. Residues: CASSIGPLPYGYTF.

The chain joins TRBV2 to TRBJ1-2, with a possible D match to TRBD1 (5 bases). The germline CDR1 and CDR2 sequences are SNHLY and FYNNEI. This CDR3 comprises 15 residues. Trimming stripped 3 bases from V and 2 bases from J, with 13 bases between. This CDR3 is CASSEGRGRNYGYTF. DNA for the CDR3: TGTGCCAGCAGTGAGGGGCGAGGCAGAAACTATGGCTACACCTTC.

The CDR3 DNA reads as TGTGCCAGCAGGGATGACAGGGCCGAGACCCAGTACTTC. Translation gives CASRDDRAETQYF. This chain joins TRBV2 and TRBJ2-5; 7 bases agree with TRBD1. V dropped 6 bases and J dropped 5; count of bases not matched to a gene: 6. The CDR3 covers 13 residues. In germline, CDR1 is SNHLY, CDR2 FYNNEI.

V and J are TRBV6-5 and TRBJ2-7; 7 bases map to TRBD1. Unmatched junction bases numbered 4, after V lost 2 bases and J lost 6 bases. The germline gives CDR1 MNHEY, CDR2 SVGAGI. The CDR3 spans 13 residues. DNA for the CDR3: TGTGCCAGCAGTTACGGAACAGGGGTCGAGCAGTACTTC. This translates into CASSYGTGVEQYF.

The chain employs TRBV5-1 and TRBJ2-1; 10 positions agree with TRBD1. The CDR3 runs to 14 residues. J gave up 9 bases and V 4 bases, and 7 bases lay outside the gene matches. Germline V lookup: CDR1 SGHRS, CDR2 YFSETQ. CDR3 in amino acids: CASSHRDRGSEQFF. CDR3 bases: TGCGCCAGCAGCCACCGGGACAGGGGTTCTGAGCAGTTCTTC. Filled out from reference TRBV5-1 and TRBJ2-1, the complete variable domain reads KAGVTQTPRYLIKTRGQQVTLSCSPISGHRSVSWYQQTPGQGLQFLFEYFSETQRNKGNFPGRFSGRQFSNSRSEMNVSTLELGDSALYLCASSHRDRGSEQFFGPGTRLTVL.

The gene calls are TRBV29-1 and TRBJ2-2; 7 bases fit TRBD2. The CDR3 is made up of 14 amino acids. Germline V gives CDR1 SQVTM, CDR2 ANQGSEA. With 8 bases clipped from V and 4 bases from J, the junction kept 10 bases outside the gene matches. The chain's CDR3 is CSPAGVEGTGELFF. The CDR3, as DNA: TGCAGCCCGGCGGGGGTCGAGGGCACCGGGGAGCTGTTTTTT.

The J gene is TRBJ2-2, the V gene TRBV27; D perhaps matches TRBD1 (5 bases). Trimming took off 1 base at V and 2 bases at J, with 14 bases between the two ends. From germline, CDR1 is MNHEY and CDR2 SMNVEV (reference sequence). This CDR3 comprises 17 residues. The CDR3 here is CASSLLGLQINTGELFF. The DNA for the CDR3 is TGTGCCAGCAGTTTATTGGGGCTACAGATAAACACCGGGGAGCTGTTTTTT.

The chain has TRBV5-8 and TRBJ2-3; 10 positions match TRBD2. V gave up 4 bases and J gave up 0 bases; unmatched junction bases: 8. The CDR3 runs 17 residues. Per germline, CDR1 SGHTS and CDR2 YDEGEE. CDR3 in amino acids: CASSLPLAGGSTDTQYF. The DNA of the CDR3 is TGTGCCAGCAGCCTTCCCTTAGCGGGGGGAAGCACAGATACGCAGTATTTT. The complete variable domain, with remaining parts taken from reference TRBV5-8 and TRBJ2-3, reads EAGVTQSPTHLIKTRGQQATLRCSPISGHTSVYWYQQALGLGLQFLLWYDEGEERNRGNFPPRFSGRQFPNYSSELNVNALELEDSALYLCASSLPLAGGSTDTQYFGPGTRLTVL.

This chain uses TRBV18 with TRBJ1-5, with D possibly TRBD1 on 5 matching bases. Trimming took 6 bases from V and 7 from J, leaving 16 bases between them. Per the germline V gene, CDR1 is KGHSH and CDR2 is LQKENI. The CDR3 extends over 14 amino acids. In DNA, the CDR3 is TGTGCCAGCTCGTCTATGGGGGGAGACCAGCCCCAGCATTTT. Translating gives CASSSMGGDQPQHF.

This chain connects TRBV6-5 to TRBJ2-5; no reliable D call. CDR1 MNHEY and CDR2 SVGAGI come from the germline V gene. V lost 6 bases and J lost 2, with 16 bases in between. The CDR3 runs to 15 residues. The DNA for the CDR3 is TGTGCCAGCAGCCAAGGTGGCAGGCCACAAGAGACCCAGTACTTC. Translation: CASSQGGRPQETQYF.

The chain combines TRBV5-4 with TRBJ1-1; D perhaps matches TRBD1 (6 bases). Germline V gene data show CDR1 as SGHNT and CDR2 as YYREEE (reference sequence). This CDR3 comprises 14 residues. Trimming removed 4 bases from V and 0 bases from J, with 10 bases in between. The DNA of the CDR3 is TGTGCCAGCAGCCCGGGACACATGAACACTGAAGCTTTCTTT. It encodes CASSPGHMNTEAFF.

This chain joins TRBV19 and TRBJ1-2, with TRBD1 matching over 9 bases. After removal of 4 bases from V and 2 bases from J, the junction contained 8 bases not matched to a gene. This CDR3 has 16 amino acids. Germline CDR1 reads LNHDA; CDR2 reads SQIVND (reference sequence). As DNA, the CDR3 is TGTGCCAGTAGTACCTACAGGGGACAGGGAAACTATGGCTACACCTTC. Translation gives CASSTYRGQGNYGYTF. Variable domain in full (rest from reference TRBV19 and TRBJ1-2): DGGITQSPKYLFRKEGQNVTLSCEQNLNHDAMYWYRQDPGQGLRLIYYSQIVNDFQKGDIAEGYSVSREKKESFPLTVTSAQKNPTAFYLCASSTYRGQGNYGYTFGSGTRLTVV.

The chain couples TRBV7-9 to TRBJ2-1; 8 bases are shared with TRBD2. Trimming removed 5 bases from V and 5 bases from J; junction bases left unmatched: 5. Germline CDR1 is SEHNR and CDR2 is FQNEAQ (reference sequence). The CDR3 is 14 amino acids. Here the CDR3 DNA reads TGTGCCAGCAGCCACGGGGGGGGAAACAATGAGCAGTTCTTC. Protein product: CASSHGGGNNEQFF.

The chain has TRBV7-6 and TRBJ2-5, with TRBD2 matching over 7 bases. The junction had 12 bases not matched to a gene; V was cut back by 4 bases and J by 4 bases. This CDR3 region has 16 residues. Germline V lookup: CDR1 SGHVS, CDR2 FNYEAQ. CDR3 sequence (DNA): TGTGCCAGCAGCTCCAGTGGGGGGGATATCAGAGAGACCCAGTACTTC. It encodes CASSSSGGDIRETQYF.